This TCR beta chain was obtained from a study of T-cell reconstitution after alpha-beta-depleted transplantation in children. Researchers prepared the TCRbeta library using unique molecular identifiers, the study reports. TCRdb used MiXCR to reprocess the PCR reads, holding one entry per CDR3 protein. The sample has more than 200,000 distinct CDR3 sequences, roughly a quarter seen once. Study-wide results and limits: After transplant, high TCRbeta diversity at day 60 in some patients arose from surviving recipient T cells and thymic progenitors. Several hundred graft clones that had expanded were reportedly the source of alpha-beta T cells about two months after transplant. T-cell counts and diversity at one year following transplant were attributed mainly to newly produced T cells.

There are a few counts of this clonotype. Its target is not known. This CDR3 is 13 amino acids long. The ends were cut back, 1 base at V and 11 bases at J, with 12 bases in the middle. CDR1 and CDR2 (germline): SGHVS, FQNEAQ. The sequences come from PBMCs, collected before TCRalphabeta/CD19-depleted stem cell transplant. This rearrangement joins TRBV7-8 to TRBJ2-1; D is uncertain. The TCR was taken from a girl aged 2-10 years with Fanconi anemia, due to receive a stem cell transplant. The CDR3 sequence is CASSLGARLKQFF. CDR3 sequence (DNA): TGTGCCAGCAGCTTAGGGGCAAGACTTAAGCAGTTCTTC.